This T cell receptor beta chain was sequenced for a study of shared clonotypes between healthy human individuals. Study-wide context: Two female and a few male donors aged 18 to 49 were enrolled. Per-donor plates numbered three CD4 naive, three CD4 memory, two CD8 naive and one CD8 memory. Study results and limitations: Incomplete sequencing of sorted subsets was indicated by rarefaction despite large depth.

A note on this clone: Its target is unknown. A read error may explain this, as a much larger clone is one base away.

CDR3 length: 15 residues. Trimming shortened V by 0 bases and J by 0 bases, and 7 bases separated the two germline ends. Germline CDR1 is SGHAT and CDR2 is FQNNGV. Data came from immunoSEQ multiplex PCR; TCRdb stores just in-frame clones and leaves some out. This repertoire shows nearly 1 million clones, around 80% found once; its top ten account for approximately 1.5%. Every contributor of samples was a Caucasian grown-up residing in Nashville, Tennessee. The chain is built from TRBV11-2 and TRBJ2-3, with D tentatively TRBD1 or TRBD2 (5 bases each). Sequencing was done on a sample of memory CD4+ T cells sorted from blood. The subset denotes: CD45RA-negative fraction. This sequence originates from a man aged 18 to 29 in good health. DNA for the CDR3: TGTGCCAGCAGCTTAGACGGGGCTAGCACAGATACGCAGTATTTT. Translating it yields CASSLDGASTDTQYF. The whole variable domain, remainder taken from reference TRBV11-2 and TRBJ2-3, is EAGVAQSPRYKIIEKRQSVAFWCNPISGHATLYWYQQILGQGPKLLIQFQNNGVVDDSQLPKDRFSAERLKGVDSTLKIQPAKLEDSAVYLCASSLDGASTDTQYFGPGTRLTVL.